These 11 T cell receptor beta chains share one sample of origin, sequenced in a study of blood T cell repertoires in COVID-19. Using immunoSEQ multiplex PCR, the repertoire was profiled, and TCRdb retains in-frame clones only, with some absent. The repertoire holds more than 300,000 clones, with roughly 89% as singletons. The sequenced sample consisted of peripheral blood. These receptors came from a woman between 18 and 29 years old who had recovered from COVID-19.

The J gene is TRBJ2-1, the V gene TRBV27, with D possibly being TRBD2 (6 bases). Germline V CDR1 and CDR2: MNHEY, SMNVEV (reference sequence). Trimming stripped 5 bases from V and 1 base from J, with 15 bases between. The CDR3 sequence is 16 residues long. CDR3 sequence (DNA): TGTGCCAGCAGTACTATAGCGGATTCGTCCTACAATGAGCAGTTCTTC. It yields the protein CASSTIADSSYNEQFF.

The chain joins TRBV3-1 (or the pseudogene TRBV3-2) to TRBJ1-2; 9 nucleotides match TRBD1. The CDR3 is 13 residues long. V gave up 5 bases and J gave up 7 bases; unmatched junction bases: 5. CDR1 LGHDT and CDR2 YNNKEL come from the germline V gene (reference sequence). The CDR3 loop is CASSEGTGTGYTF. The CDR3 DNA is TGTGCCAGCAGCGAAGGGACAGGGACTGGCTACACCTTC.

The V and J genes are TRBV11-2 and TRBJ2-3, with unresolved D. Germline CDR1 is SGHAT and CDR2 is FQNNGV. The CDR3 runs to 12 residues. Trimming took 1 base from V and 4 from J, leaving 3 bases between them. DNA for the CDR3: TGTGCCAGCAGCTTAGTAGCAGATACGCAGTATTTT. It encodes CASSLVADTQYF.

This clone showed up just a few times. CDR3 loop: CASSLLVTSGSMKQFF. CDR3 in DNA: TGTGCCAGCAGCTTGCTGGTGACTAGCGGGAGTATGAAGCAGTTCTTC. The chain carries TRBV5-6 and TRBJ2-1, with 12 bases matching TRBD2. The CDR3 totals 16 residues. V shed 1 base, J shed 11 bases, and the junction held 10 bases outside the gene matches. In germline, CDR1 is SGHDT, CDR2 YYEEEE. Using reference TRBV5-6 and TRBJ2-1 for the parts outside the CDR3, the full variable domain is DAGVTQSPTHLIKTRGQQVTLRCSPKSGHDTVSWYQQALGQGPQFIFQYYEEEERQRGNFPDRFSGHQFPNYSSELNVNALLLGDSALYLCASSLLVTSGSMKQFFGPGTRLTVL.

The chain uses TRBV28 and TRBJ1-5; 9 positions match TRBD1. This CDR3 comprises 15 residues. Germline V gene sequence: CDR1 MDHEN, CDR2 SYDVKM. The J segment lost 4 bases and the V segment lost 6 bases, leaving 7 bases of the junction unmatched. The CDR3 DNA is TGTGCCAGCAGCTTTGGGGGACAGGGAAATCAGCCCCAGCATTTT. This encodes CASSFGGQGNQPQHF.

The CDR3 coding sequence is TGTGCCAGCAGCGTAGGGCAAGGACTAGCCAATGAGCAGTTCTTC. Translated, it gives CASSVGQGLANEQFF. The chain has TRBV9 and TRBJ2-1; 8 bases match TRBD2. The CDR3 is 15 amino acids. V dropped 0 bases and J dropped 6; count of bases not matched to a gene: 5. CDR1 is SGDLS, CDR2 YYNGEE, per germline.

This chain links TRBV10-3 with TRBJ2-1; TRBD2 matches at 13 bases. This CDR3 has 16 residues. With V trimmed by 5 bases and J by 7 bases, 8 bases remained unmatched. Germline V gene data show CDR1 as ENHRY and CDR2 as SYGVKD. The CDR3 nucleotides are TGTGCCATCAGTAATACTAGCGGGAGGGTCTTGAATGAGCAGTTCTTC. Translated, it gives CAISNTSGRVLNEQFF.

The chain couples TRBV18 to TRBJ1-1, with TRBD1 matching over 9 bases. CDR3 length equals 16 residues. CDR1 KGHSH and CDR2 LQKENI come from the germline V gene. With 2 bases clipped from V and 0 bases from J, the junction kept 4 bases outside the gene matches. The DNA of the CDR3 is TGTGCCAGCTCACCAGGACAGGGGCCAATGAACACTGAAGCTTTCTTT. This sequence encodes CASSPGQGPMNTEAFF.

The CDR3 here is CASSLRGQPRANYGYTF. Here the CDR3 DNA reads TGTGCCAGCAGTCTCAGGGGTCAACCACGAGCTAACTATGGCTACACCTTC. The chain carries TRBV28 and TRBJ1-2, with D perhaps matching TRBD1 (6 bases). V was clipped by 5 bases and J by 0 bases, with 19 bases between them. The CDR3 loop spans 17 amino acids. Germline V lookup: CDR1 MDHEN, CDR2 SYDVKM.

V gene TRBV12-3 or TRBV12-4 combines with J gene TRBJ2-1; D not certain. The CDR3 is 11 amino acids. Trimming took off 5 bases at V and 7 bases at J, with 6 bases between the two ends. In nucleotides, the CDR3 is TGTGCCAGCAGTGTCAGAAATGAGCAGTTCTTC. It specifies CASSVRNEQFF.

This chain connects TRBV3-1 (or the pseudogene TRBV3-2) to TRBJ2-1; 8 bases are shared with TRBD2. There are 15 residues in the CDR3. The V gene's germline CDR1 is LGHDT and CDR2 YNNKEL (reference sequence). Trimming took 2 bases from V and 7 from J; bases not matched to a gene: 7. CDR3 protein: CASSQRGGAINEQFF. The CDR3 DNA reads TGTGCCAGCAGCCAACGGGGGGGAGCTATAAATGAGCAGTTCTTC.